The T cell receptor beta chain under discussion was sequenced for a study of T-cell reconstitution after alpha-beta-depleted transplantation in children. During its preparation, the TCRbeta library received unique molecular identifiers. Each CDR3 protein is one row after TCRdb ran MiXCR on the PCR reads. The repertoire consists of more than 200,000 distinct CDR3 sequences, with roughly a quarter occurring once and the leading ten covering less than 3.5%. In germline, CDR1 is MGHDK, CDR2 SYGVNS. The CDR3 runs to 13 residues. Trimming removed 4 bases at V and 1 base at J, with 8 bases between. There are many counts of this clonotype.

The clonotype comes from a girl aged 2 to 9 with Fanconi anemia, due to receive a stem cell transplant. This chain links TRBV25-1 with TRBJ2-7, with D tentatively TRBD2 (5 bases). The specimen comprised PBMCs, sampled before TCRalphabeta/CD19-depleted stem cell transplant. The CDR3 here is CASSGWESYEQYF. CDR3 DNA sequence: TGTGCCAGCAGTGGGTGGGAGTCCTACGAGCAGTACTTC.